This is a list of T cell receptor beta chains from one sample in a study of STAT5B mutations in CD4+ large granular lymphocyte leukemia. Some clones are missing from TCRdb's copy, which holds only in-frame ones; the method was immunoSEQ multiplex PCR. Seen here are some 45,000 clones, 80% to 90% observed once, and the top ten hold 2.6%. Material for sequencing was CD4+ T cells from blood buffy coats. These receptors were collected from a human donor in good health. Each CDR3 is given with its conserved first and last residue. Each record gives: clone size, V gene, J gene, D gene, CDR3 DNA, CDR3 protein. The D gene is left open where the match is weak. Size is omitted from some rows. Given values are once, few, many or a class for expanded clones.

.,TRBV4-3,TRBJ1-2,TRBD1,TGCGCCAGCAGCCAGGAGGTCGGACAGGCAAGAGGTGGCTACACCTTC,CASSQEVGQARGGYTF
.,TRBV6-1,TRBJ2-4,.,TGTGCCAGCAGAGGGCCGTTAATAGCCAAAAACATTCAGTACTTC,CASRGPLIAKNIQYF
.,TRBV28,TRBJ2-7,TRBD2,TGTGCCAGCAGTCCATCCGCGGGTAGCGGGAGGACCCACGAGCAGTACTTC,CASSPSAGSGRTHEQYF
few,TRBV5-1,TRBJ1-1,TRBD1,TGCGCCAGCAGCTGGGGGACAGTTGGTGAAGCTTTCTTT,CASSWGTVGEAFF
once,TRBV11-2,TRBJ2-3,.,TGTGCCAGCAGCTTCGACAGGACTAGCACAGATACGCAGTATTTT,CASSFDRTSTDTQYF
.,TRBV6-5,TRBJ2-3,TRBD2,TGTGCCAGCAGTTACAGGCGGGGGGCCCCTACAGATACGCAGTATTTT,CASSYRRGAPTDTQYF
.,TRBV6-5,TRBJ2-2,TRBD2,TGTGCCAGCAGTTACTCCAGCGGGAGTGACACCGGGGAGCTGTTTTTT,CASSYSSGSDTGELFF
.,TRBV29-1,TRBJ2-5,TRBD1,TGCAGCGCCTTACAGGGGGCACAAGAGACCCAGTACTTC,CSALQGAQETQYF
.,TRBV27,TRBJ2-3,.,TGTGCCAGCAGTCAAGGACTAGAGGGGGGGTGGCCAGATACGCAGTATTTT,CASSQGLEGGWPDTQYF
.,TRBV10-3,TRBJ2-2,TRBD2,TGTGCCATCAGGGGGACTAGCGGAAACACCGGGGAGCTGTTTTTT,CAIRGTSGNTGELFF
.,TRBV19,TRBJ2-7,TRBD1,TGTGCCAGTAGTCGGACAGGAGAACTCTACGAGCAGTACTTC,CASSRTGELYEQYF
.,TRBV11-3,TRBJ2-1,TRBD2,TGTGCCAGCAGCTCCTGGGGCGGCGGGGGCTACAATGAGCAGTTCTTC,CASSSWGGGGYNEQFF
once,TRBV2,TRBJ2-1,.,TGTGCCAGCAGTGAAAGGCGGTCGCTTTACAATGAGCAGTTCTTC,CASSERRSLYNEQFF
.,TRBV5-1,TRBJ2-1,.,TGCGCCAGCAGCTTGGGCCAGCAAATCGATGAGCAGTTCTTC,CASSLGQQIDEQFF
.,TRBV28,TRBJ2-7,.,TGTGCCAGCACCCTTAGCGTGGCCTACGAGCAGTACTTC,CASTLSVAYEQYF
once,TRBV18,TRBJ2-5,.,TGTGCCAGCTCCTTCGGGAATCAAGAGACCCAGTACTTC,CASSFGNQETQYF
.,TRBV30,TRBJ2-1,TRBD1,TGTGCCTTCCGGGACAGGGTCCACAATGAGCAGTTCTTC,CAFRDRVHNEQFF
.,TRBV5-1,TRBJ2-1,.,TGCGCCAGCAGGTTCATGGGACTCGGGATCTACAATGAGCAGTTCTTC,CASRFMGLGIYNEQFF
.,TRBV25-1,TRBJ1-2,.,TGTGCCAGCAGTGACTTCGGGCACTATGGCTACACCTTC,CASSDFGHYGYTF
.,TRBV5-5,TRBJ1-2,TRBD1,TGTGCCAGCAGATCCGAGGGGGCAAGGGGCTACACCTTC,CASRSEGARGYTF
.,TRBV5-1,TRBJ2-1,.,TGCGCCAGCAGCCCTTCCCAGGCGAGCTCCTACAATGAGCAGTTCTTC,CASSPSQASSYNEQFF
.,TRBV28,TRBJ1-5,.,TGTGCCAGCAGTCTTGGGGGGCAGCCCCAGCATTTT,CASSLGGQPQHF
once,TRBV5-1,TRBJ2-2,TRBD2,TGCGCCAGCAGCCCTCTAGCGGGAGGTGACACCGGGGAGCTGTTTTTT,CASSPLAGGDTGELFF
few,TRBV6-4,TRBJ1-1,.,TGTGCCAGCAGTGAGATGGAGGGGACTGAAGCTTTCTTT,CASSEMEGTEAFF
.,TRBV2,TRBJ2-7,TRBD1,TGTGCCAGCATCGGGGACAGGGCAACCTACGAGCAGTACTTC,CASIGDRATYEQYF
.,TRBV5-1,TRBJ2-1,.,TGCGCCAGACAAGAAAGAGCGTACAATGAGCAGTTCTTC,CARQERAYNEQFF
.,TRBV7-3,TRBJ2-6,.,TGTGCCAGCAGCTCAGGGGCCTTTGGGGCCAACGTCCTGACTTTC,CASSSGAFGANVLTF
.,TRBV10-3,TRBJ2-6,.,TGTGCCATCAGTGCAAACAGGGTTGGGACCTCTGGGGCCAACGTCCTGACTTTC,CAISANRVGTSGANVLTF
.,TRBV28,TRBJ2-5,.,TGTGCCAGCTTTACCGCGGGACAGCTACAAGAGACCCAGTACTTC,CASFTAGQLQETQYF
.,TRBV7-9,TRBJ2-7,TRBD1,TGTGCCAGCAGCTCGACCGGGACAGGGTCCTACGAGCAGTACTTC,CASSSTGTGSYEQYF
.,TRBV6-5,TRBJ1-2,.,TGTGCCAGCAGCCTCACTAGGGACTATGGCTACACCTTC,CASSLTRDYGYTF
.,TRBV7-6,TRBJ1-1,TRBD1,TGTGCCAGCAGCTTAGCTCCCAGGGGGTCTGAAGCTTTCTTT,CASSLAPRGSEAFF
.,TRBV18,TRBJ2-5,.,TGTGCCAGCTCATTAGGGCACCAAGAGACCCAGTACTTC,CASSLGHQETQYF
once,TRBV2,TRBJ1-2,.,TGTGCCAGCAGTGAACGTTATGGCTACACCTTC,CASSERYGYTF
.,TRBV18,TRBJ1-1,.,TGTGCCAGCTCACAGAACCTTGGGCAGACCCCGGGAGAAGCTTTCTTT,CASSQNLGQTPGEAFF
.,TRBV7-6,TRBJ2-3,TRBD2,TGTGCCAGCAGCTTAAGTACTAGCGGATGGACTAGCACAGATACGCAGTATTTT,CASSLSTSGWTSTDTQYF
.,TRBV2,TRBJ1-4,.,TGTGCCAGCCGCCAGATATTTAATGAAAAACTGTTTTTT,CASRQIFNEKLFF
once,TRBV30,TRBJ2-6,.,TGTGCCTGGAGTGTACTGTTTGCCCCTGGGGCCAACGTCCTGACTTTC,CAWSVLFAPGANVLTF
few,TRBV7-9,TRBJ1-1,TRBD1,TGTGCCAGCAGCTTAGAGACAGGGCTGACTGAAGCTTTCTTT,CASSLETGLTEAFF
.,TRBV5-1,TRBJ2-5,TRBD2,TGCGCCAGCGGACGCGGGAGAGGTCGCCAAGAGACCCAGTACTTC,CASGRGRGRQETQYF
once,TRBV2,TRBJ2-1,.,TGTGCCAGCAGTGAAGGGTTAGCGGTCTTCGTTGAGCAGTTCTTC,CASSEGLAVFVEQFF
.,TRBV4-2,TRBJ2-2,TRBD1,TGTGCCAGCCTCCCGGGACAGGGCTGGACCGGGGAGCTGTTTTTT,CASLPGQGWTGELFF
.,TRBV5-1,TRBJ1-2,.,TGCGCCAGCAGCGCTAATCCCATGATTGAACGAGGCTACACCTTC,CASSANPMIERGYTF
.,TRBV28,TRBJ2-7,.,TGTGCCAGCAGTTTAGTGGGGGTCGGGTCGGGCTCCTACGAGCAGTACTTC,CASSLVGVGSGSYEQYF
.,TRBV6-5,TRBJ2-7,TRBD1,TGTGCCAGCAGACAGGGGCCCTACGAGCAGTACTTC,CASRQGPYEQYF
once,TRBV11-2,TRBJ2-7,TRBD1,TGTGCCAGCAGAAAACGGGACAGCTCCTACGAGCAGTACTTC,CASRKRDSSYEQYF
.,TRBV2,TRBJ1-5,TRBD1,TGTGCCAGCACCCCGGACAGGGGGCATCAGCCCCAGCATTTT,CASTPDRGHQPQHF
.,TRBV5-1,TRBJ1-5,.,TGCGCCAGCAGCTTGGAAGGATATCAGCCCCAGCATTTT,CASSLEGYQPQHF
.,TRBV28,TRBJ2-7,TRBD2,TGTGCCAGCAGCCCCGGGGGGGGAGGGGAGAGCTACGAGCAGTACTTC,CASSPGGGGESYEQYF
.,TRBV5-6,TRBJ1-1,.,TGTGCCAGCAGCTTGGCCATATTAGGGAACACTGAAGCTTTCTTT,CASSLAILGNTEAFF
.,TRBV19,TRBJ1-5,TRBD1,TGTGCCAGTAGTAAACAGGGGAGTTATAGCAATCAGCCCCAGCATTTT,CASSKQGSYSNQPQHF